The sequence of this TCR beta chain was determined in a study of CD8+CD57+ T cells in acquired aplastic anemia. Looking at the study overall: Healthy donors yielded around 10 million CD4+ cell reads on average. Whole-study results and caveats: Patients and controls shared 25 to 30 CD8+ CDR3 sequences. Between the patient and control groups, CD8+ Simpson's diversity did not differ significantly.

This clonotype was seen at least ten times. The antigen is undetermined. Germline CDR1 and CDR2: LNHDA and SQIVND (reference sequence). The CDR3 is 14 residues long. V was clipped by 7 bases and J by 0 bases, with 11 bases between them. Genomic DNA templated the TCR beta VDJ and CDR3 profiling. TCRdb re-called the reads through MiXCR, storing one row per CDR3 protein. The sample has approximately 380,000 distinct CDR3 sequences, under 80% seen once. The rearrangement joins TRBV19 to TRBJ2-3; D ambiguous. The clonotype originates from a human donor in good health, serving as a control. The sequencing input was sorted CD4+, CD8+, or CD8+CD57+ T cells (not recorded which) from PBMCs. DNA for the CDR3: TGTGCCAGTAATGTCAACCCTAGCACAGATACGCAGTATTTT. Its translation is CASNVNPSTDTQYF.